The following is a TCR beta chain sequence with its context. Its cognate antigen is unknown. The CDR3 runs to 13 residues. V gave up 4 bases and J gave up 3 bases, with 10 bases separating them. CDR1 is SNHLY, CDR2 FYNNEI, per germline. These data originate in a study of cytomegalovirus exposure and HLA in healthy donors. Study-level results: Specificity of a few CMV-associated chains for CMV antigens was verified in vitro.

Primers: 60 Vbeta forward and 13 Jbeta reverse. Sequencing was performed with immunoSEQ multiplex PCR; in TCRdb, only in-frame clones are kept and a portion is missing. Among 77,000 or so clones, about 79% were seen once, and the ten largest hold less than 2%. This rearrangement joins TRBV2 to TRBJ2-7; no clear D gene. Sequencing was carried out using PBMCs. The TCR sequence derives from a man aged 40-55 years in good health and CMV-seronegative. The CDR3: CASSVTNSYEQYF. In DNA form, the CDR3 reads TGTGCCAGCAGTGTCACGAATAGCTACGAGCAGTACTTC.